This TCR beta chain was sequenced in a study of cytomegalovirus exposure and HLA in healthy donors. The study, taken as a whole, reports: The CMV antigen specificity of a few CMV-associated chains was confirmed through in vitro analysis.

In regard to this clone: Antigen specificity is unknown.

Repertoires were generated with immunoSEQ multiplex PCR, while TCRdb's copy carries only in-frame clones and drops some. Of fewer than 150,000 clones listed, about 83% are singletons. V was cut by 3 bases and J by 5 bases, with 16 bases left in between. Germline values: CDR1 MNHNS, CDR2 SASEGT. The CDR3 is 15 amino acids. The V gene is TRBV6-1, the J gene TRBJ2-5; weak D call: TRBD2 (6 bases). This sequence was found in a man aged 18 to 30 in good health and CMV-seronegative. What was sequenced was PBMCs. This CDR3 reads CASSEGTGEGETQYF. CDR3 bases: TGTGCCAGCAGTGAGGGGACGGGGGAAGGGGAGACCCAGTACTTC.